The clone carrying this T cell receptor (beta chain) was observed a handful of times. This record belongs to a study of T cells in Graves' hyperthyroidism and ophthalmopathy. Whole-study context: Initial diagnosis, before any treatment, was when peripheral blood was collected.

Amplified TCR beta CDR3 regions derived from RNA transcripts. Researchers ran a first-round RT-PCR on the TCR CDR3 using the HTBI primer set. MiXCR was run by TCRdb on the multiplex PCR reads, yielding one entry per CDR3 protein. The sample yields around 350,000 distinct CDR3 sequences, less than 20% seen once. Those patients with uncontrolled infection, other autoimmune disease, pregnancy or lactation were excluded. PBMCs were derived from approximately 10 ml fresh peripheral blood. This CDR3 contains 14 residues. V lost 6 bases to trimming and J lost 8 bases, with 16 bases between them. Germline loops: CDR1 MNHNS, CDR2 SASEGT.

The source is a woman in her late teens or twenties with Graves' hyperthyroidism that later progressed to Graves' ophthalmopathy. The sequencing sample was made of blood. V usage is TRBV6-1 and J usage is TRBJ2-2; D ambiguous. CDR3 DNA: TGTGCCAGCAGAACGGAAGGAGATGTGGGGGAGCTGTTTTTT. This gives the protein CASRTEGDVGELFF.